This T cell receptor beta chain was documented in a study of blood T cell repertoires in COVID-19. Across the study: Samples representing acute and convalescent COVID-19 were sourced from the United States, Italy and Spain. T cells, B-cell-depleted T cells, or PBMCs supplied cDNA or gDNA.

The method was immunoSEQ multiplex PCR; TCRdb's version includes in-frame clones alone and lacks a portion of them. The sample yields approximately 200,000 clones, roughly 84% seen once. Germline V gives CDR1 MDHEN, CDR2 SYDVKM. The CDR3 has 15 residues. Trimming cost V 5 bases and J 7 bases, with 20 bases left between them. The sequenced sample consisted of peripheral blood. This sequence joins TRBV28 and TRBJ1-2, with D possibly matching TRBD1 (6 bases). The receptor was isolated from a man aged 50 to 60 who had recovered from COVID-19. Here the CDR3 reads CASSTQPGGAAGYTF. CDR3 nucleotide sequence: TGTGCCAGCAGTACCCAACCGGGGGGCGCGGCTGGCTACACCTTC.